This T cell receptor beta chain derives from a study of T cell responses to AZD1222 COVID-19 vaccine. Study in general: Some second doses came at about 4 weeks and others at about 12 weeks; these were pooled.

Looked up from germline, CDR1 is LGHDT and CDR2 is YNNKEL (reference sequence). The CDR3 is 14 residues long. With 3 bases removed from V and 8 bases from J, the gap between germline ends came to 13 bases. As to this clone: What it binds is unknown.

Sequenced by immunoSEQ multiplex PCR; TCRdb stores in-frame clones only, minus some. The repertoire holds 60,000 to 85,000 clones, with 85% as singletons. The study's findings and limits: It was only a handful of AZD1222 recipients who were seropositive at baseline. At 160-218 and 743-854, vaccine-associated CD4 TCRs were dominant, and they spanned spike. Scientists sampled the repertoires only once the peak T cell response had passed.

Sample: peripheral blood, taken on day 0 of AZD1222 vaccination. This clonotype originated in an adult in good health. This chain links TRBV3-1 (or the pseudogene TRBV3-2) with TRBJ1-4, with D tentatively TRBD1 (6 bases). For the CDR3, the DNA is TGTGCCAGCAGCCATTTAACAGGGCGCGAAAAACTGTTTTTT. Protein sequence: CASSHLTGREKLFF.